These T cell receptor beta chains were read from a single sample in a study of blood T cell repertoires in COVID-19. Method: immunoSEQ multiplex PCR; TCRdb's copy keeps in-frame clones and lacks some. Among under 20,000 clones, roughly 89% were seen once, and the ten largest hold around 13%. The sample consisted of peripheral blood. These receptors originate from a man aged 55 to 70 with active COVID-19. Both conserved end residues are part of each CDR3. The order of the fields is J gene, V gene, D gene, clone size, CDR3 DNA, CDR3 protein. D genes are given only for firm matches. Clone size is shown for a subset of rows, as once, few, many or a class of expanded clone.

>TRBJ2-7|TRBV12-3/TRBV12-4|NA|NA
TGTGCCAGCAGTTCCCCCCCAGACTACGAGCAGTACTTC
CASSSPPDYEQYF
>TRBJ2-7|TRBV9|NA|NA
TGTGCCAGCAGCGCCCGTCCTAGCACCGCCGACGAGCAGTACTTC
CASSARPSTADEQYF
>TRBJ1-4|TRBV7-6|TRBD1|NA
TGTGCCAGCAGCCGGGACAGGGGGGCAACTAATGAAAAACTGTTTTTT
CASSRDRGATNEKLFF
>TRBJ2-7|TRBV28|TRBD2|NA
TGTGCCAGCAGTTTATCCCCTAGCGGCTTCTCCTACGAGCAGTACTTC
CASSLSPSGFSYEQYF
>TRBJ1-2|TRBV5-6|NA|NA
TGTGCCAGCAGCTTGGTGGCACCTAGAACTAACTATGGCTACACCTTC
CASSLVAPRTNYGYTF
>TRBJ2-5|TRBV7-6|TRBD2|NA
TGTGCCAGCAACGGACTAGCGGGAAGTGAGACCCAGTACTTC
CASNGLAGSETQYF
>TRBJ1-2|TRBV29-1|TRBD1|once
TGCAGCGTCGCCGGACAGGGCCTTAACTATGGCTACACCTTC
CSVAGQGLNYGYTF
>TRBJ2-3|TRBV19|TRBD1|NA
TGTGCCAGTAGAGAGACAGGGGTGAGCACAGATACGCAGTATTTT
CASRETGVSTDTQYF
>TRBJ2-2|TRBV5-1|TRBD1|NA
TGCGCCAGCACCCTCAAGGGGACAGCGTTCACCGGGGAGCTGTTTTTT
CASTLKGTAFTGELFF
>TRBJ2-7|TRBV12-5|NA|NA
TGTGCTAGTGGTTTGGTACCCGGTTACGAGCAGTACTTC
CASGLVPGYEQYF
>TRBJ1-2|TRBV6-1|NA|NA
TGTGCCAGCAGTGAACCGAGAGGGACCCCGGGGGACTATGGCTACACCTTC
CASSEPRGTPGDYGYTF
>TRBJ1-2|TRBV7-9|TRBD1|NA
TGTGCCAGCAGCTTAGGGGGACAGGTTTCTAACTATGGCTACACCTTC
CASSLGGQVSNYGYTF